Listed here are 16 T cell receptor beta chains from one sample, sequenced in a study of T cells after yellow fever vaccination. MiXCR, run by TCRdb on the 5' RACE reads, gives a single entry per CDR3 protein. This table holds 50,000 or so distinct CDR3 sequences, roughly 7.3% found once. The input for sequencing was CD8+ T cells sorted from PBMCs, taken around 15 days after the first yellow fever vaccination. The source is a man between 18 and 35 years old who received the YFV17D yellow fever vaccine.

In its sample, this clonotype was seen many times. The chain uses TRBV14 and TRBJ2-3; D is unresolved. The CDR3 extends over 14 amino acids. Between the trimmed V and J ends, which lost 4 bases and 2 bases, there was a span of 10 bases. CDR1 is SGHDN, CDR2 FVKESK, per germline. The CDR3 is CASSLRTHTDTQYF. The CDR3 DNA sequence: TGTGCCAGCAGCCTGCGTACCCACACAGATACGCAGTATTTT.

This clonotype is labeled as medium-sized. The rearrangement joins TRBV29-1 to TRBJ2-2; 11 nucleotides agree with TRBD1. From germline, CDR1 is SQVTM and CDR2 ANQGSEA. This CDR3 has 14 amino acids. The V gene end was trimmed by 8 bases and the J gene end by 4 bases; junction bases not matched to a gene: 6. The chain's CDR3 is CSISDRGLTGELFF. CDR3 nucleotides: TGCAGCATATCGGACAGGGGGCTCACCGGGGAGCTGTTTTTT.

As for this clonotype: With a much larger clone just one base away, this may be a read error. The chain combines TRBV12-3 or TRBV12-4 with TRBJ2-5; D remains unclear. Trimming removed 7 bases at V and 4 bases at J, with 19 bases between. The CDR3 consists of 15 residues. The CDR3 reads CASTPPSPQLETQYF. The CDR3 DNA sequence: TGTGCCAGCACCCCCCCTTCGCCCCAGCTAGAGACCCAGTACTTC.

This clonotype was observed at least ten times. The chain carries TRBV12-3 or TRBV12-4 and TRBJ1-4; no clear D. Trimming stripped 2 bases from V and 2 bases from J, with 6 bases between. This CDR3 contains 14 residues. Here the CDR3 reads CASSLWETNEKLFF. In DNA form, the CDR3 reads TGTGCCAGCAGTTTATGGGAGACTAATGAAAAACTGTTTTTT.

This clonotype was seen ten or more times. The DNA of the CDR3 is TGCAGCGTTGAAGGCCCCTCCGGCGCTGAGCAGTTCTTC. Amino acid sequence: CSVEGPSGAEQFF. The gene calls are TRBV29-1 and TRBJ2-1; no clear D. Germline CDR1 SQVTM, CDR2 ANQGSEA. V was trimmed by 1 base and J by 9 bases, leaving 13 bases between them. The CDR3 length is 13 residues.

This clonotype was picked up many times. V gene TRBV5-1 combines with J gene TRBJ1-2; 8 nucleotides line up with TRBD1. Germline assignment: CDR1 SGHRS and CDR2 YFSETQ. CDR3 size: 13 residues. The V segment lost 2 bases and the J segment 6 bases; nucleotides outside the gene matches: 3. The CDR3 DNA reads TGCGCCAGCAGCTTTTACAGGGGGGATGGCTACACCTTC. This encodes CASSFYRGDGYTF.

In this sample, this clonotype turned up many times. The chain joins TRBV6-2 or TRBV6-3 to TRBJ1-1; D is perhaps TRBD1 (6 bases). Germline V gene sequence: CDR1 MNHEY, CDR2 SVGEGT. The V gene lost 7 bases and the J gene lost 0 bases, with 12 bases spanning the gap. CDR3 length: 14 amino acids. The CDR3 DNA is TGTGCCAGCACCCACGCAGGGGTGAACACTGAAGCTTTCTTT. Its protein product is CASTHAGVNTEAFF.

This clonotype was seen many times. The genes are TRBV7-9 and TRBJ2-1, with a weak D call TRBD1 (6 bases). Per germline, CDR1 SEHNR and CDR2 FQNEAQ (reference sequence). Trimming cost V 5 bases and J 9 bases, with 11 bases left between them. The CDR3 covers 12 residues. The CDR3 sequence is CASSRGGGEQFF. The CDR3 DNA follows: TGTGCCAGCAGCAGAGGGGGTGGTGAGCAGTTCTTC.

In regard to this clonotype: A much larger clone lies one base from this, so it may be a read error. V gene TRBV7-9 combines with J gene TRBJ1-5, with D uncertain. V was clipped by 4 bases and J by 1 base, with 8 bases between them. The CDR3 spans 14 residues. Germline V gene lookup returns CDR1 SEHNR and CDR2 FQNEAQ (reference sequence). CDR3 DNA: TGTGCCAGCAGCTCCCCGGGAAGCAATCAGCCCCAGCATTTT. Protein: CASSSPGSNQPQHF.

Of note for this clonotype: This may be a read error, as it is one base from a much larger clone. The V and J genes are TRBV14 and TRBJ1-1; D might be TRBD1 (6 bases). The CDR3 loop spans 15 amino acids. Germline V gene lookup returns CDR1 SGHDN and CDR2 FVKESK. The CDR3 is CASSQDGDTDTGAFF. As DNA, the CDR3 is TGTGCCAGCAGCCAAGATGGGGACACCGACACTGGAGCTTTCTTT.

Many counts were recorded for this clonotype. The V and J genes are TRBV9 and TRBJ2-7; D remains ambiguous. The CDR3 consists of 17 residues. Germline V CDR1 and CDR2: SGDLS, YYNGEE. V was clipped by 0 bases and J by 1 base, with 17 bases between them. CDR3 DNA sequence: TGTGCCAGCAGCGTAGCTCCCCTAGAGATCGGGTCCTACGAGCAGTACTTC. It yields the protein CASSVAPLEIGSYEQYF.

This clonotype was recorded many times. The V and J genes are TRBV12-3 or TRBV12-4 and TRBJ2-1, with 7 bases that match TRBD2. After removal of 3 bases from V and 4 bases from J, the junction contained 6 bases not matched to a gene. This CDR3 is 15 amino acids long. The CDR3 here is CASSLAPGGYNEQFF. The DNA of the CDR3 is TGTGCCAGCAGTTTGGCTCCCGGGGGGTACAATGAGCAGTTCTTC.

This clonotype was counted between two and nine times. The chain has TRBV4-3 and TRBJ2-1; D perhaps matches TRBD2 (7 bases). Germline V gene sequence: CDR1 LGHNA, CDR2 YSLEER. The CDR3 is 15 amino acids. Trimming removed 2 bases from V and 7 bases from J, with 15 bases in between. The CDR3 bases are TGCGCCAGCAGCCAAATGGGGGGGCTAGAGAATGAGCAGTTCTTC. Encoded protein: CASSQMGGLENEQFF.

This rearrangement joins TRBV5-1 to TRBJ1-1, with D possibly TRBD1 on 5 matching bases. Germline loops: CDR1 SGHRS, CDR2 YFSETQ. Trimming removed 1 base at V and 4 bases at J, with 14 bases between. The CDR3 length is 15 residues. The DNA of the CDR3 is TGCGCCAGCAGCTTGTGGGCACGGGGGAGCACTGAAGCTTTCTTT. This sequence encodes CASSLWARGSTEAFF.

With regard to this clonotype: A read error is possible here, since a much larger clone lies one base away. J is TRBJ2-7 and V is TRBV6-2 or TRBV6-3; 7 nucleotides match TRBD1. The ends lost 6 bases at V and 10 bases at J; junction bases unmatched: 18. This CDR3 has 15 amino acids. In germline, CDR1 is MNHEY, CDR2 SVGEGT. CDR3: CASREQTGSFLDQYF. The CDR3 DNA reads TGTGCCAGCAGGGAGCAGACAGGGAGCTTTCTCGATCAGTACTTC.

This clonotype came up many times. The chain employs TRBV9 and TRBJ2-1, with TRBD2 identical over 12 bases. The CDR3 spans 14 residues. Losses at the gene ends were 3 bases for V and 8 bases for J; bases not matched to a gene: 3. Germline V CDR1 and CDR2: SGDLS, YYNGEE. The CDR3: CASSGRTSGDEQFF. For the CDR3, the DNA is TGTGCCAGCAGCGGCCGGACTAGCGGGGATGAGCAGTTCTTC.